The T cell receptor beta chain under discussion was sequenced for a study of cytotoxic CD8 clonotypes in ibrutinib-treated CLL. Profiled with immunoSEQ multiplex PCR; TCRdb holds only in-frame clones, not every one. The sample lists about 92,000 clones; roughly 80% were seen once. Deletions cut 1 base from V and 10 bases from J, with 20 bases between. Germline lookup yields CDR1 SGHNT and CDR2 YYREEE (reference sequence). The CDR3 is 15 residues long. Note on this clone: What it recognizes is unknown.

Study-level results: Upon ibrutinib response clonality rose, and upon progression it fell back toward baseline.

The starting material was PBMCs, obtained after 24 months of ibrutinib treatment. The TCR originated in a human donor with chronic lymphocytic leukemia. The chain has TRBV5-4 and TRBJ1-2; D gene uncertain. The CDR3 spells CASSLPVQTKRSYTF. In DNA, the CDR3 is TGTGCCAGCAGCTTGCCAGTACAAACCAAGAGGTCCTACACCTTC.